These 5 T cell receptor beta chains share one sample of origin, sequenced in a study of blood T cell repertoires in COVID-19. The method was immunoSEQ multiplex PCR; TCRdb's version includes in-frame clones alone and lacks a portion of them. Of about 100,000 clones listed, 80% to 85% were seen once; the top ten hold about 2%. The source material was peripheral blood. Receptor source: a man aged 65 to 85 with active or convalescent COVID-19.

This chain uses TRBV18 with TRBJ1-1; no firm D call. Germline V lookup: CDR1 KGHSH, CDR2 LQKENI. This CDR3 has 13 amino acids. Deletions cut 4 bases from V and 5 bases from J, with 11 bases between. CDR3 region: CASSREVGTEAFF. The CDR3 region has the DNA TGTGCCAGCTCACGAGAGGTAGGAACTGAAGCTTTCTTT.

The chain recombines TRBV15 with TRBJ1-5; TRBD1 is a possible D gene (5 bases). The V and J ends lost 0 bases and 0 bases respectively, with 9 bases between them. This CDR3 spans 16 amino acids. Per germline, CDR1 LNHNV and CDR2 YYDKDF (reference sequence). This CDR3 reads CATSREGGLSNQPQHF. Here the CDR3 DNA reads TGTGCCACCAGCAGAGAGGGGGGTCTTAGCAATCAGCCCCAGCATTTT.

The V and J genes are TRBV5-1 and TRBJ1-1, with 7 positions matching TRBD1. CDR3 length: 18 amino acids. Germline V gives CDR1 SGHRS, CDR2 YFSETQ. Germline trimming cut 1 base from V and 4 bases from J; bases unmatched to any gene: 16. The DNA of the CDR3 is TGCGCCAGCAGCTTGAATGAAGGGGGGAGACAGGGAAGCACTGAAGCTTTCTTT. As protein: CASSLNEGGRQGSTEAFF.

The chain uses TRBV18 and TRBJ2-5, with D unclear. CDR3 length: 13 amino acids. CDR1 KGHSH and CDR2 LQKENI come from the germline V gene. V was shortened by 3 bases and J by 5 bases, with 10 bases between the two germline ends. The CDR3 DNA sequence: TGTGCCAGCTCACCCGAGATGCGGGAGACCCAGTACTTC. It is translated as CASSPEMRETQYF.

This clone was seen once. DNA of the CDR3: TGTGCCAGCAGCGTAACAGGGCAGAATCAGCCCCAGCATTTT. Its translation: CASSVTGQNQPQHF. This chain uses TRBV9 with TRBJ1-5; perhaps TRBD1 as D (6 bases). The CDR3 consists of 14 residues. V lost 1 base and J lost 4, with 9 bases in between. The V gene's germline CDR1 is SGDLS and CDR2 YYNGEE.